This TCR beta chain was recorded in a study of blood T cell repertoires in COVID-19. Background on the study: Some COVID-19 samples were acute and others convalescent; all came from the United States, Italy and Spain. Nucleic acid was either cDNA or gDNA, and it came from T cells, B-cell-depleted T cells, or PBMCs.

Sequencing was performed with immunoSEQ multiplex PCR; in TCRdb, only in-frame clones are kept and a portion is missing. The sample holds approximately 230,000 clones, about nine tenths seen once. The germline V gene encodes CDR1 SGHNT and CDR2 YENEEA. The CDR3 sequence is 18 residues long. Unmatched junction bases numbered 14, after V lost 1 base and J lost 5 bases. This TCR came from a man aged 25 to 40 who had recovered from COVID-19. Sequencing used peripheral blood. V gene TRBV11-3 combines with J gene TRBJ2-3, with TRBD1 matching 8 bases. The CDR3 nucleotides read TGTGCCAGCAGCTTAGCCCTCGGCTCGGACAGGGTGGTAGATACGCAGTATTTT. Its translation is CASSLALGSDRVVDTQYF.